A single sample gave rise to the 28 T cell receptor beta chains below, sequenced in a study of control samples from healthy donors and cancer patients. Sequenced by immunoSEQ multiplex PCR; TCRdb stores in-frame clones only, minus some. The sample carries about 77,000 clones, 85% to 95% recorded once. The specimen was blood. Receptors were obtained from a woman aged 55-70 years in good health.

The rearrangement joins TRBV11-2 to TRBJ2-2, with 14 bases matching TRBD2. In germline, CDR1 is SGHAT, CDR2 FQNNGV. This CDR3 region has 18 residues. With V trimmed by 6 bases and J by 9 bases, 15 bases remained unmatched. CDR3 in amino acids: CASRRLAGGPSTRRELFF. DNA of the CDR3: TGTGCCAGCAGAAGACTAGCGGGAGGGCCCTCTACGAGACGGGAGCTGTTTTTT.

The chain couples TRBV18 to TRBJ2-1; 11 positions match TRBD1. Germline V gene sequence: CDR1 KGHSH, CDR2 LQKENI. V was pared by 5 bases and J by 3 bases, with 3 bases of the junction left unmatched. This CDR3 region has 15 residues. CDR3 sequence (DNA): TGTGCCAGCTCAAGGACAGGGGGCGACTACAATGAGCAGTTCTTC. The encoded protein is CASSRTGGDYNEQFF.

CDR3 nucleotide sequence: TGTGCCAGTAGTCGGGCTTTTAGGACGGGGACCTCCTACAATGAGCAGTTCTTC. This encodes CASSRAFRTGTSYNEQFF. The gene calls are TRBV19 and TRBJ2-1, with D perhaps given as TRBD1 or TRBD2 (5 bases each). The ends were cut back, 5 bases at V and 0 bases at J, with 20 bases in the middle. The CDR3 sequence is 18 residues long. Looked up from germline, CDR1 is LNHDA and CDR2 is SQIVND (reference sequence). The full variable domain, with the rest looked up from reference TRBV19 and TRBJ2-1, is DGGITQSPKYLFRKEGQNVTLSCEQNLNHDAMYWYRQDPGQGLRLIYYSQIVNDFQKGDIAEGYSVSREKKESFPLTVTSAQKNPTAFYLCASSRAFRTGTSYNEQFFGPGTRLTVL.

The rearrangement uses TRBV10-2 and TRBJ2-1, with 9 bases that match TRBD2. CDR3 size: 14 residues. CDR1 and CDR2 from the germline V gene are WSHSY and SAAADI. The V segment lost 4 bases and the J segment 3 bases; nucleotides outside the gene matches: 1. CDR3 protein: CASSAAGGYNEQFF. CDR3 DNA: TGCGCCAGCAGTGCAGCGGGAGGCTACAATGAGCAGTTCTTC.

The V gene is TRBV7-2, the J gene TRBJ1-1; maybe TRBD1 (6 bases). Germline-derived CDR1 and CDR2 are SGHTA and FQGNSA. Trimming removed 5 bases at V and 0 bases at J, with 10 bases between. The CDR3 contains 14 residues. The CDR3 bases are TGTGCCAGCAGCCGCGACAGGTTGAACACTGAAGCTTTCTTT. Translated: CASSRDRLNTEAFF.

J is TRBJ2-7 and V is TRBV6-5; D gene unclear. CDR3 length: 16 residues. CDR1 MNHEY and CDR2 SVGAGI come from the germline V gene. V was cut by 0 bases and J by 2 bases, with 14 bases left in between. CDR3 sequence reads: CASSYSAGNLAYEQYF. The CDR3 DNA follows: TGTGCCAGCAGTTACTCAGCAGGTAACCTAGCCTACGAGCAGTACTTC.

The rearrangement links TRBV4-2 to TRBJ1-4; the D gene is possibly TRBD1 (5 bases). Germline assignment: CDR1 LGHNA and CDR2 YNFKEQ. The CDR3 totals 14 residues. V lost 1 base and J lost 4, with 7 bases in between. The CDR3 DNA reads as TGTGCCAGCAGCCAAGGGGGGAGTAATGAAAAACTGTTTTTT. It yields the protein CASSQGGSNEKLFF.

This chain joins TRBV18 and TRBJ1-4; D is uncertain. Trimming removed 2 bases at V and 0 bases at J, with 4 bases between. Germline loops: CDR1 KGHSH, CDR2 LQKENI. CDR3 size: 14 residues. The CDR3 nucleotides read TGTGCCAGCTCACCAACTACAACTAATGAAAAACTGTTTTTT. Residues: CASSPTTTNEKLFF. The whole variable domain, remainder taken from reference TRBV18 and TRBJ1-4, is NAGVMQNPRHLVRRRGQEARLRCSPMKGHSHVYWYRQLPEEGLKFMVYLQKENIIDESGMPKERFSAEFPKEGPSILRIQQVVRGDSAAYFCASSPTTTNEKLFFGSGTQLSVL.

The V gene is TRBV24-1, the J gene TRBJ2-4; 10 bases are shared with TRBD1. V gave up 9 bases and J gave up 1 base; unmatched junction bases: 11. CDR3 size: 17 residues. Germline-derived CDR1 and CDR2 are KGHDR and SFDVKD. Here the CDR3 reads CATGPGQGRMAKNIQYF. DNA of the CDR3: TGTGCCACCGGACCGGGACAGGGGAGGATGGCCAAAAACATTCAGTACTTC.

This clone was observed once. V is TRBV7-9 and J is TRBJ2-1; D unclear. The CDR3 covers 12 residues. V was shortened by 5 bases and J by 8 bases, with 10 bases between the two germline ends. Looked up from germline, CDR1 is SEHNR and CDR2 is FQNEAQ (reference sequence). CDR3 amino acids: CASSELSDEQFF. The DNA of the CDR3 is TGTGCCAGCAGCGAGCTTTCCGATGAGCAGTTCTTC.

The J gene is TRBJ1-4, the V gene TRBV28; D may be TRBD1 (6 bases). Germline CDR1 MDHEN, CDR2 SYDVKM. V lost 9 bases and J lost 5, with 13 bases in between. The CDR3 has 13 residues. This CDR3 reads CASRDTANEKLFF. The DNA of the CDR3 is TGTGCCAGTAGGGACACCGCCAATGAAAAACTGTTTTTT.

This rearrangement joins TRBV5-4 to TRBJ2-7, with 10 bases that match TRBD1. Trimming took 1 base from V and 4 from J; bases not matched to a gene: 5. From germline, CDR1 is SGHNT and CDR2 YYREEE (reference sequence). This CDR3 is 15 amino acids long. CDR3 sequence: CASSLSGTGVYEQYF. CDR3 sequence (DNA): TGTGCCAGCAGCTTGTCCGGGACAGGGGTATACGAGCAGTACTTC.

This chain uses TRBV12-3 or TRBV12-4 with TRBJ1-5; D call uncertain. CDR3 length: 12 amino acids. Trimming left V 6 bases short and J 4 bases short, with 7 bases between. CDR3 sequence (DNA): TGTGCCAGCAGGCAGGAGAATCAGCCCCAGCATTTT. Its translation: CASRQENQPQHF.

This sequence joins TRBV5-1 and TRBJ1-6, with a possible D match to TRBD1 (5 bases). Looked up from germline, CDR1 is SGHRS and CDR2 is YFSETQ. Trimming removed 6 bases at V and 7 bases at J, with 14 bases between. CDR3 size: 14 residues. The CDR3 here is CASTPGGLNSPLHF. The CDR3 DNA is TGCGCCAGCACCCCGGGGGGTCTCAATTCACCCCTCCACTTT. Filled out from reference TRBV5-1 and TRBJ1-6, the complete variable domain reads KAGVTQTPRYLIKTRGQQVTLSCSPISGHRSVSWYQQTPGQGLQFLFEYFSETQRNKGNFPGRFSGRQFSNSRSEMNVSTLELGDSALYLCASTPGGLNSPLHFGNGTRLTVT.

The chain is built from TRBV2 and TRBJ2-1; 10 positions match TRBD2. Germline CDR1 SNHLY, CDR2 FYNNEI. This CDR3 is built from 14 residues. V shed 7 bases and J 10 bases; nucleotides not matched to a gene: 10. The CDR3 sequence is CASTWVAGGSEQFF. In nucleotides, the CDR3 is TGTGCCAGCACGTGGGTAGCGGGAGGATCGGAGCAGTTCTTC.

The V gene is TRBV7-9, the J gene TRBJ1-1; 7 bases are a match to TRBD1. The V gene's germline CDR1 is SEHNR and CDR2 FQNEAQ (reference sequence). The CDR3 sequence is 13 residues long. V dropped 2 bases and J dropped 3; count of bases not matched to a gene: 0. CDR3 DNA: TGTGCCAGCAGCTTACAGGGGGACACTGAAGCTTTCTTT. Encoded protein: CASSLQGDTEAFF.

The chain joins TRBV6-2 or TRBV6-3 to TRBJ1-2, with unresolved D. The CDR3 totals 13 residues. Trimming took off 4 bases at V and 0 bases at J, with 6 bases between the two ends. CDR1 and CDR2 from the germline V gene are MNHEY and SVGEGT. CDR3 region: CASSSSANYGYTF. The CDR3 DNA reads as TGTGCCAGCAGTTCATCCGCTAACTATGGCTACACCTTC.

CDR3 sequence: CASSIDLVGQSGYTF. CDR3 DNA sequence: TGTGCCAGTAGTATAGATTTAGTGGGGCAGAGTGGCTACACCTTC. The J gene is TRBJ1-2, the V gene TRBV19, with D perhaps TRBD1 (5 bases). The germline V gene has CDR1 LNHDA and CDR2 SQIVND (reference sequence). The V end was cut by 0 bases, the J end by 7 bases, with 15 bases between. The CDR3 has 15 amino acids.

In regard to this clone: This sample includes further DNA sequences coding for the same CDR3. The rearrangement uses TRBV29-1 and TRBJ1-1, with D perhaps TRBD1 (6 bases). The ends were cut back, 7 bases at V and 8 bases at J, with 17 bases in the middle. CDR1 is SQVTM, CDR2 ANQGSEA, per germline. This CDR3 is built from 12 residues. The CDR3 reads CSGGQNPSEAFF. Here the CDR3 DNA reads TGCAGCGGGGGGCAAAATCCTTCAGAAGCTTTCTTT.

The rearrangement uses TRBV19 and TRBJ2-3; 12 bases line up with TRBD2. The CDR3 runs to 14 residues. Germline lookup yields CDR1 LNHDA and CDR2 SQIVND (reference sequence). Trimming took 10 bases from V and 8 from J; bases not matched to a gene: 10. For the CDR3, the DNA is TGTGCCACCACCCCTAGCGGGAGGGCCTCTACGCAGTATTTT. This sequence encodes CATTPSGRASTQYF.

This clone has just one count. The chain links TRBV28 to TRBJ2-4; 7 bases map to TRBD2. V gave up 1 base and J gave up 15 bases; unmatched junction bases: 6. This CDR3 contains 12 residues. CDR1 MDHEN and CDR2 SYDVKM come from the germline V gene. The CDR3 sequence is CASSLFQRGLYF. The DNA for the CDR3 is TGTGCCAGCAGTTTATTCCAGCGGGGCCTGTACTTC. Full variable domain (outside the CDR3, taken from reference TRBV28 and TRBJ2-4): DVKVTQSSRYLVKRTGEKVFLECVQDMDHENMFWYRQDPGLGLRLIYFSYDVKMKEKGDIPEGYSVSREKKERFSLILESASTNQTSMYLCASSLFQRGLYFGAGTRLSVL.

CDR3 residues: CASSVGLMELQETQYF. CDR3 coding DNA: TGTGCCAGCAGCGTAGGTCTGATGGAACTCCAAGAGACCCAGTACTTC. V gene TRBV9 combines with J gene TRBJ2-5; D is ambiguous. With 0 bases removed from V and 1 base from J, the gap between germline ends came to 13 bases. Germline-derived CDR1 and CDR2 are SGDLS and YYNGEE. The CDR3 contains 16 residues.

This clone was seen just once. This chain uses TRBV27 with TRBJ2-7; the D is unclear. The germline gives CDR1 MNHEY, CDR2 SMNVEV (reference sequence). V was cut by 3 bases and J by 0 bases, with 6 bases left in between. CDR3 length: 13 amino acids. Here the CDR3 DNA reads TGTGCCAGCAGTTTGGGTAACTCCTACGAGCAGTACTTC. Amino acids: CASSLGNSYEQYF.

CDR3 protein: CASSYGLSTDTQYF. The DNA of the CDR3 is TGTGCCAGCAGTTACGGCCTGTCGACCGATACGCAGTATTTT. The genes are TRBV6-6 and TRBJ2-3; no clear D gene. Germline loops: CDR1 MNHNY, CDR2 SVGAGI (reference sequence). The CDR3 is 14 residues long. Between the trimmed V and J ends, which lost 2 bases and 6 bases, there was a span of 12 bases.

The chain recombines TRBV7-6 with TRBJ1-5; the D gene is possibly TRBD1 (6 bases). Trimming stripped 5 bases from V and 0 bases from J, with 14 bases between. The germline V gene has CDR1 SGHVS and CDR2 FNYEAQ. CDR3 length: 16 amino acids. Here the CDR3 DNA reads TGTGCCAGCAGCCAACTGCCCAGGGGTAGCAATCAGCCCCAGCATTTT. This encodes CASSQLPRGSNQPQHF.

The gene calls are TRBV6-2 or TRBV6-3 and TRBJ1-1; TRBD1 might be the D (5 bases). CDR1 and CDR2 from the germline V gene are MNHEY and SVGEGT. Trimming left V 2 bases short and J 1 base short, with 11 bases between. The CDR3 contains 15 residues. The chain's CDR3 is CASSYLGLPNTEAFF. The CDR3 nucleotides read TGTGCCAGCAGTTACCTGGGGCTCCCGAACACTGAAGCTTTCTTT.

V gene TRBV6-6 combines with J gene TRBJ2-1; a weak D match, TRBD2 (6 bases). From germline, CDR1 is MNHNY and CDR2 SVGAGI (reference sequence). This CDR3 is 12 amino acids long. Trimming stripped 8 bases from V and 3 bases from J, with 8 bases between. CDR3: CASGRGYNEQFF. CDR3 nucleotide sequence: TGTGCCAGCGGGCGGGGCTACAATGAGCAGTTCTTC.

The chain is built from TRBV28 and TRBJ1-5; 7 bases match TRBD1. The trim removed 5 bases at V and 2 bases at J, leaving 6 bases unmatched. The CDR3 length is 15 residues. Germline loops: CDR1 MDHEN, CDR2 SYDVKM. The chain's CDR3 is CASSKQGTGNQPQHF. CDR3 DNA: TGTGCCAGCAGTAAACAGGGGACGGGCAATCAGCCCCAGCATTTT.